Shown below are 16 T cell receptor beta chains from a single sample sequenced in a study of long-term antiretroviral therapy in people with HIV. The immunoSEQ assay was v3.0, run at survey level. Measured with immunoSEQ multiplex PCR; TCRdb has only the in-frame clones, and not every one. This sample has tens of thousands of clones; 70% to 90% occur once, and the top ten carry approximately 4.9%. Sequences were derived from unsorted PBMCs, sampled 2.7 to 2.9 years before starting antiretroviral therapy. Receptors originate from a woman in her twenties or thirties with HIV.

This chain connects TRBV2 to TRBJ2-2; D could derive from TRBD1 or TRBD2 (5 bases each). The CDR3 runs 16 residues. CDR1 SNHLY and CDR2 FYNNEI come from the germline V gene. V gave up 7 bases and J gave up 6 bases, with 21 bases separating them. Here the CDR3 reads CASTERGAGVPGELFF. The CDR3 nucleotides are TGTGCCAGCACAGAGAGAGGGGCAGGTGTCCCCGGGGAGCTGTTTTTT.

This sequence joins TRBV6-5 and TRBJ1-6; D unclear. The germline V gene has CDR1 MNHEY and CDR2 SVGAGI. With 2 bases removed from V and 7 bases from J, the gap between germline ends came to 9 bases. The CDR3 has 14 residues. The CDR3 protein is CASSYRVGNSPLHF. Written as DNA, the CDR3 is TGTGCCAGCAGTTACAGGGTAGGGAATTCACCCCTCCACTTT.

The gene calls are TRBV5-1 and TRBJ2-2; D is undetermined. Germline V gene lookup returns CDR1 SGHRS and CDR2 YFSETQ. The CDR3 consists of 13 residues. Trimming removed 2 bases from V and 4 bases from J, with 6 bases in between. This chain's CDR3 is CASSFVRTGELFF. As DNA, the CDR3 is TGCGCCAGCAGCTTCGTACGCACCGGGGAGCTGTTTTTT.

This clone appeared once. For the CDR3, the DNA is TGCAGCGTACAAACCGGGACAGGAGGAAGCAATCAGCCCCAGCATTTT. Amino acid sequence: CSVQTGTGGSNQPQHF. V and J are TRBV29-1 and TRBJ1-5; 8 bases match TRBD1. The CDR3 consists of 16 residues. The junction had 11 bases not matched to a gene; V was cut back by 6 bases and J by 1 base. Germline values: CDR1 SQVTM, CDR2 ANQGSEA.

The V gene is TRBV9, the J gene TRBJ1-2; D is ambiguous. This CDR3 is built from 14 residues. The V and J ends lost 4 bases and 1 base respectively, with 11 bases between them. Germline V gives CDR1 SGDLS, CDR2 YYNGEE. CDR3 nucleotide sequence: TGTGCCAGCAGCTTGTGGACCGATAACTATGGCTACACCTTC. Translated, it gives CASSLWTDNYGYTF.

Here the CDR3 reads CALQPFGTEAFF. CDR3 DNA sequence: TGTGCCTTACAGCCTTTTGGGACTGAAGCTTTCTTT. The chain has TRBV7-2 and TRBJ1-1; D is unresolved. Trimming took 11 bases from V and 5 from J, leaving 15 bases between them. Germline assignment: CDR1 SGHTA and CDR2 FQGNSA. The CDR3 runs to 12 residues.

The chain couples TRBV5-1 to TRBJ2-5; D may be TRBD2 (5 bases). The CDR3 has 15 amino acids. Germline V gene data show CDR1 as SGHRS and CDR2 as YFSETQ. Trimming took off 2 bases at V and 5 bases at J, with 16 bases between the two ends. DNA of the CDR3: TGCGCCAGCAGCTTTGGATCACCAACGGGGGAGACCCAGTACTTC. This codes for CASSFGSPTGETQYF.

The chain joins TRBV12-2 to TRBJ1-5. TRBV12-2 is a pseudogene locus. The CDR3 is made up of 17 amino acids. CDR3 in DNA: TGTGCAAGTCGCTTAGTTTGTGAAGGGAAAGGCGATCAGCCCCAGCATTTT. It translates to CASRLVCEGKGDQPQHF.

V and J are TRBV5-6 and TRBJ2-5, with no clear D. Germline loops: CDR1 SGHDT, CDR2 YYEEEE. This CDR3 is 12 amino acids long. The V gene lost 5 bases and the J gene lost 5 bases, with 10 bases spanning the gap. Written as DNA, the CDR3 is TGTGCCAGCAGGGCGGTTGTCGAGACCCAGTACTTC. Amino acid sequence: CASRAVVETQYF.

V and J are TRBV6-5 and TRBJ1-2; no reliable D call. This CDR3 spans 12 amino acids. The ends were cut back, 4 bases at V and 8 bases at J, with 11 bases in the middle. CDR1 is MNHEY and CDR2 is SVGAGI in the germline V gene. CDR3 amino acids: CASSSSSYGYTF. DNA of the CDR3: TGTGCCAGCAGTTCCTCCTCCTACGGCTACACCTTC.

This rearrangement joins TRBV5-1 to TRBJ1-2, with D perhaps matching TRBD1 (5 bases). V was pared by 3 bases and J by 8 bases, with 20 bases between. Germline-derived CDR1 and CDR2 are SGHRS and YFSETQ. The CDR3 is 15 residues long. The CDR3 region has the DNA TGCGCCAGCAGCTACGGGACTCCCAGTCCAATCGGCTACACCTTC. Translation gives CASSYGTPSPIGYTF.

V and J are TRBV5-8 and TRBJ1-2; D might be TRBD1 (5 bases). The germline V and J ends were trimmed by 2 bases and 8 bases, with 10 bases remaining between them. The length of the CDR3 is 12 residues. CDR1 SGHTS and CDR2 YDEGEE come from the germline V gene. CDR3 in DNA: TGTGCCAGCAGCTTAATAAGGGGCGGCTACACCTTC. It encodes CASSLIRGGYTF.

A few counts support this clone. The rearrangement joins TRBV18 to TRBJ1-6, with TRBD1 identical over 7 bases. The CDR3 loop spans 15 amino acids. The V gene end was trimmed by 2 bases and the J gene end by 13 bases; junction bases not matched to a gene: 11. CDR1 and CDR2 from the germline V gene are KGHSH and LQKENI. This chain's CDR3 is CASSPVLDRSIPLHF. The CDR3 nucleotides read TGTGCCAGCTCACCAGTCTTGGACAGGTCGATTCCCCTCCACTTT.

This clone has only one observation. This chain joins TRBV30 and TRBJ1-3, with D perhaps matching TRBD1 (5 bases). This CDR3 comprises 13 residues. Germline V gives CDR1 GTSNPN, CDR2 SVGIG (reference sequence). With 3 bases removed from V and 3 bases from J, the gap between germline ends came to 9 bases. The CDR3 loop reads CAWSGTGGNTIYF. The CDR3 DNA reads as TGTGCCTGGAGCGGGACCGGTGGAAACACCATATATTTT.

This chain joins TRBV18 and TRBJ2-5, with D uncertain. V lost 2 bases to trimming and J lost 8 bases, with 15 bases between them. The CDR3 contains 14 residues. The germline CDR1 and CDR2 sequences are KGHSH and LQKENI. The CDR3 bases are TGTGCCAGCTCACCAGGGATAGCCGGAATAACCCAGTACTTC. Translating it yields CASSPGIAGITQYF.

In nucleotides, the CDR3 is TGTGCCAGCTCACCAGGCCGGGACAGGGGTGAAAAACTGTTTTTT. Amino acids: CASSPGRDRGEKLFF. The rearrangement uses TRBV18 and TRBJ1-4; the match to TRBD1 covers 10 bases. The V segment lost 2 bases and the J segment 7 bases; nucleotides outside the gene matches: 4. The germline V gene encodes CDR1 KGHSH and CDR2 LQKENI. The CDR3 consists of 15 residues.